This T cell receptor beta chain was profiled in a study of early T cells in non-severe SARS-CoV-2 infection. The overall study: Sequencing input comprised bulk RNA from unsorted whole blood; chain pairing was not available. The study, taken as a whole, reports: A preference for anti-spike CD8 responses marked VDJdb matching, which missed private and CD4 specificities.

The germline V gene has CDR1 MNHNS and CDR2 SASEGT. Trimming pared 6 bases from V and 0 bases from J, leaving 14 bases between. The CDR3 is made up of 15 amino acids. As regards this clonotype: Antigen unknown.

Each cDNA molecule carried a unique molecular identifier. TCRdb re-analysed the 5' RACE reads in MiXCR, keeping a single row per CDR3 protein. The repertoire holds 60,000 to 75,000 distinct CDR3 sequences, 3.5% to 6% seen once, with about 3.6% in the top ten. The sequence was obtained from an adult who was a healthcare worker with PCR-confirmed SARS-CoV-2 infection or an uninfected control (not recorded which). The donor label of this sample is uncertain. The chain is built from TRBV6-1 and TRBJ1-2; no reliable D call. Sequencing was performed on whole blood, taken at baseline. CDR3 region: CASRGQNLPNYGYTF. Written as DNA, the CDR3 is TGTGCCAGCAGGGGTCAAAACTTACCTAACTATGGCTACACCTTC.